Each of the 17 T cell receptor beta chains below was sequenced from the same sample in a study of cytomegalovirus exposure and HLA in healthy donors. Amplification used 60 Vbeta primers and 13 Jbeta primers. Some clones are missing from TCRdb's copy, which holds only in-frame ones; the method was immunoSEQ multiplex PCR. The sample yields around 150,000 clones, around three quarters seen once. Sequenced input: PBMCs. These receptors all come from a male donor in good health and CMV-seronegative.

This chain uses TRBV6-6 with TRBJ2-7; 9 nucleotides line up with TRBD1. The length of the CDR3 is 16 residues. The germline V gene encodes CDR1 MNHNY and CDR2 SVGAGI (reference sequence). V dropped 0 bases and J dropped 3; count of bases not matched to a gene: 6. The CDR3 here is CASSYSADRGHYEQYF. CDR3 DNA: TGTGCCAGCAGTTACTCCGCGGACAGGGGCCACTACGAGCAGTACTTC.

The V call is TRBV9, the J call TRBJ1-2; possibly TRBD1 for D (6 bases). Germline values: CDR1 SGDLS, CDR2 YYNGEE. V lost 4 bases, J lost 7 bases, and 17 bases lay in between. The CDR3 loop spans 14 amino acids. CDR3 sequence: CASSRGGQGGGYTF. CDR3 DNA: TGTGCCAGCAGCCGGGGGGGGCAGGGTGGTGGCTACACCTTC.

The V gene is TRBV19, the J gene TRBJ1-2; D remains unclear. The germline V and J ends were trimmed by 1 base and 4 bases, with 16 bases remaining between them. CDR1 and CDR2 from the germline V gene are LNHDA and SQIVND (reference sequence). The CDR3 sequence is 16 residues long. CDR3 sequence: CASSIGTGRLAYGYTF. DNA for the CDR3: TGTGCCAGTAGTATAGGTACCGGCAGGCTCGCCTATGGCTACACCTTC.

This rearrangement joins TRBV29-1 to TRBJ1-1; D not certain. This CDR3 is 17 amino acids long. Germline V gene lookup returns CDR1 SQVTM and CDR2 ANQGSEA. Trimming shortened V by 4 bases and J by 1 base, and 22 bases separated the two germline ends. The CDR3 sequence: CSVVGHVLYPGNTEAFF. The CDR3 DNA is TGCAGCGTTGTCGGCCACGTGTTATATCCAGGGAACACTGAAGCTTTCTTT.

This clone was picked up a small number of times. This chain links TRBV9 with TRBJ2-7; 8 positions match TRBD1. Trimming removed 4 bases from V and 0 bases from J; junction bases left unmatched: 3. The CDR3 contains 14 residues. Germline V gene lookup returns CDR1 SGDLS and CDR2 YYNGEE. The chain's CDR3 is CASSPGTGSYEQYF. The CDR3 DNA reads TGTGCCAGCAGCCCCGGGACAGGCTCCTACGAGCAGTACTTC.

This clone was observed a single time. The chain has TRBV19 and TRBJ1-2; 9 nucleotides agree with TRBD1. Trimming cost V 3 bases and J 6 bases; bases outside gene matches: 5. CDR1 LNHDA and CDR2 SQIVND come from the germline V gene (reference sequence). The CDR3 extends over 14 amino acids. This CDR3 reads CASSMSDRGNGYTF. CDR3 coding DNA: TGTGCCAGTAGTATGAGTGACAGGGGGAATGGCTACACCTTC.

The chain recombines TRBV7-9 with TRBJ2-7; D perhaps matches TRBD1 (5 bases). CDR1 SEHNR and CDR2 FQNEAQ come from the germline V gene (reference sequence). V lost 1 base to trimming and J lost 2 bases, with 9 bases between them. This CDR3 comprises 14 residues. The CDR3 bases are TGTGCCAGCAGCTTAGTCCCAGGGACCTACGAGCAGTACTTC. Translated, it gives CASSLVPGTYEQYF.

The chain couples TRBV28 to TRBJ2-5; 7 bases align to TRBD1. This CDR3 is 15 amino acids long. The V and J ends lost 6 bases and 5 bases, in that order; junction bases with no gene match: 12. Looked up from germline, CDR1 is MDHEN and CDR2 is SYDVKM. The CDR3 reads CASSSLGGMGETQYF. The CDR3 DNA reads as TGTGCCAGCAGCTCATTAGGGGGCATGGGGGAGACCCAGTACTTC.

This chain joins TRBV18 and TRBJ2-7; no clear D gene. Germline-derived CDR1 and CDR2 are KGHSH and LQKENI. CDR3 size: 13 residues. The V gene lost 4 bases and the J gene lost 0 bases, with 7 bases spanning the gap. CDR3 protein: CASSRPSSYEQYF. The DNA for the CDR3 is TGTGCCAGCTCACGGCCCAGCTCCTACGAGCAGTACTTC.

The table lists this clone with a count of one. The V and J genes are TRBV2 and TRBJ1-3; 8 positions match TRBD1. Trimming took 8 bases from V and 6 from J; bases not matched to a gene: 3. The germline V gene has CDR1 SNHLY and CDR2 FYNNEI. The CDR3 sequence is 12 residues long. The CDR3 bases are TGTGCCAGCTCCCAGGGGGCAAACACCATATATTTT. It is translated as CASSQGANTIYF.

The chain links TRBV29-1 to TRBJ2-3, with TRBD1 identical over 8 bases. Germline CDR1 SQVTM, CDR2 ANQGSEA. J lost 2 bases, V lost 4 bases, and 5 bases had no gene match. The CDR3 has 14 amino acids. The DNA of the CDR3 is TGCAGCGTTGCCCGACAGGGGTTCACAGATACGCAGTATTTT. Encoded protein: CSVARQGFTDTQYF.

The rearrangement links TRBV2 to TRBJ1-1, with D maybe TRBD1 (5 bases). The V end lost 8 bases, the J end lost 3 bases, and 13 bases lay between the germline ends. The V gene's germline CDR1 is SNHLY and CDR2 FYNNEI. The CDR3 length is 13 residues. The CDR3 loop is CASASGGHTEAFF. DNA for the CDR3: TGTGCCAGCGCATCCGGGGGACACACTGAAGCTTTCTTT.

The chain joins TRBV5-1 to TRBJ2-7, with D tentatively TRBD1 (6 bases). The germline V gene has CDR1 SGHRS and CDR2 YFSETQ. CDR3 length: 14 residues. The germline V and J ends were trimmed by 0 bases and 6 bases, with 13 bases remaining between them. CDR3 sequence (DNA): TGCGCCAGCAGCTTGGTTAGCAGGGGAAGCGAGCAGTACTTC. Encoded protein: CASSLVSRGSEQYF. Complete variable domain (other parts from reference TRBV5-1 and TRBJ2-7): KAGVTQTPRYLIKTRGQQVTLSCSPISGHRSVSWYQQTPGQGLQFLFEYFSETQRNKGNFPGRFSGRQFSNSRSEMNVSTLELGDSALYLCASSLVSRGSEQYFGPGTRLTVT.

The V call is TRBV13, the J call TRBJ2-5, with 11 bases matching TRBD2. The J call is uncertain, as TRBJ2-7 better fits the DNA end. The CDR3 is 16 amino acids. Germline CDR1 and CDR2: PRHDT and FYEKMQ (reference sequence). The CDR3 bases are TGTGCCAGCAGCCCTCTGACTAGCGGGATGAAATACGAGCAGTACTTC. Residues: CASSPLTSGMKYEQYF.

This CDR3 reads CSVEPLDDRQGGDTDTQYF. CDR3 DNA sequence: TGCAGCGTTGAACCCCTCGATGACCGACAGGGGGGAGACACAGATACGCAGTATTTT. The chain is built from TRBV29-1 and TRBJ2-3, with 9 bases matching TRBD1. Germline CDR1 and CDR2: SQVTM and ANQGSEA. The junction had 17 bases not matched to a gene; V was cut back by 2 bases and J by 2 bases. The CDR3 covers 19 residues.

This chain connects TRBV7-8 to TRBJ1-2, with D possibly matching TRBD1 (6 bases). Germline V CDR1 and CDR2: SGHVS, FQNEAQ. Trimming cost V 5 bases and J 8 bases, with 18 bases left between them. CDR3 length: 14 amino acids. CDR3 in amino acids: CASSGGGGVWGYTF. The CDR3 DNA sequence: TGTGCCAGCAGCGGGGGAGGGGGAGTTTGGGGCTACACCTTC. The whole variable domain, remainder taken from reference TRBV7-8 and TRBJ1-2, is GAGVSQSPRYKVAKRGQDVALRCDPISGHVSLFWYQQALGQGPEFLTYFQNEAQLDKSGLPSDRFFAERPEGSVSTLKIQRTQQEDSAVYLCASSGGGGVWGYTFGSGTRLTVV.

V usage is TRBV28 and J usage is TRBJ1-4; the D gene is possibly TRBD1 (6 bases). The CDR3 has 14 residues. The V end lost 5 bases, the J end lost 4 bases, and 11 bases lay between the germline ends. Germline V gene data show CDR1 as MDHEN and CDR2 as SYDVKM. This CDR3 reads CASSLVRGNEKLFF. The CDR3, as DNA: TGTGCCAGCAGTCTAGTCAGGGGTAATGAAAAACTGTTTTTT. Variable domain in full (rest from reference TRBV28 and TRBJ1-4): DVKVTQSSRYLVKRTGEKVFLECVQDMDHENMFWYRQDPGLGLRLIYFSYDVKMKEKGDIPEGYSVSREKKERFSLILESASTNQTSMYLCASSLVRGNEKLFFGSGTQLSVL.